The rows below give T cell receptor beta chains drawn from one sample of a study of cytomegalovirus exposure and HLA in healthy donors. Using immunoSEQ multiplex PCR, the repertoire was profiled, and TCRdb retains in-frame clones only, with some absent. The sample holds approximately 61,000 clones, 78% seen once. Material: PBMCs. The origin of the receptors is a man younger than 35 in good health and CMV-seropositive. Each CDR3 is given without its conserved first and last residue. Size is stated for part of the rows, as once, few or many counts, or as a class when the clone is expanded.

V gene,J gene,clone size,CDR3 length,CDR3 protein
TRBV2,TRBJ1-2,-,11,ASSEGQGYGYT
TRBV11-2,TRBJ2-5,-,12,ASSLGVSEETQY
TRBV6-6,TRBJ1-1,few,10,ASSPGGTEAF
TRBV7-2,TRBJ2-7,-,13,ASSLDQGGLYEQY
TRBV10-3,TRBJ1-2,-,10,AISEGGDGYT
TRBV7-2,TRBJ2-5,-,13,ASSGASGRGQTQY
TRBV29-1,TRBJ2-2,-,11,SVYRGLGGELF
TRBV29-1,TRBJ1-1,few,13,SVDHPGQGASEAF
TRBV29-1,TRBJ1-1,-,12,SVRSAGYNTEAF
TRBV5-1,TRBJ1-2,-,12,ASSLGQGAYGYT
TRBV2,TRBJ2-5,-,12,ASRSRDRQETQY
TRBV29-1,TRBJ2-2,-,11,SARTGNTGELF
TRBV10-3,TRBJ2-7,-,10,AIRDRASEQY
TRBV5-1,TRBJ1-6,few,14,ASSRWGDISSSPLH
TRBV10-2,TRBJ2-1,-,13,ASSNWDTPYNEQF
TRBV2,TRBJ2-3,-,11,AGSGLAADTQY
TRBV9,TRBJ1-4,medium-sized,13,ASSATGTGTEKLF
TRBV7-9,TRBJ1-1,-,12,ASSLEQGNTEAF
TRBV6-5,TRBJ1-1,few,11,ASSLTGNTEAF
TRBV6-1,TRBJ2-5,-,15,ASSESTSGGGRETQY
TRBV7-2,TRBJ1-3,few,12,ASSLQGAGNTIY
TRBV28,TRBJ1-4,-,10,ASKLGGEKLF
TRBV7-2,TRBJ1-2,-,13,ASSLGSGGRWGYT
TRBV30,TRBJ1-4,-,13,AWSVQGPANEKLF
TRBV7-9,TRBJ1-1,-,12,ASSLVGRHTEAF
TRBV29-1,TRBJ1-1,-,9,SVRGANEAF
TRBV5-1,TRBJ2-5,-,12,ASSFMDREETQY
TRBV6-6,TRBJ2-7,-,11,ASSYMGLAGAY
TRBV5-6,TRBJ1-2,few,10,ASSLEAGGYT
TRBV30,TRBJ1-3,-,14,AWSIRDRVYGNTIY
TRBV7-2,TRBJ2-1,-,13,ASSLNTGGLDEQF
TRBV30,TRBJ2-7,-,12,ACSLAGGVYEQY
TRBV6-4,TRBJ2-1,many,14,ASSDSPGNSYNEQF
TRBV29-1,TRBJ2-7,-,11,SVLPSDSYEQY
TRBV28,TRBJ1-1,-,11,ASRSTGGPEAF
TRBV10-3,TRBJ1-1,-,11,AISEAGNTEAF
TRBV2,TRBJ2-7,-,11,ASMGDRFYEQY
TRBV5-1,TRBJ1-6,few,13,ASSPGQYDNSPLH
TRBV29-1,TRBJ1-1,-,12,SVDPERARNIAF
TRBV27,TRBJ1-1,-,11,ASSPLGDTEAF